The subject of this entry is one T cell receptor (beta chain). Its antigen is not identified. The data originate from a study of T cells after yellow fever vaccination. General observations from the study: Reappearance after the booster was seen for most primary-vaccination clones, at 95% to 97% CD4 and about 90% CD8.

CDR3 length: 14 amino acids. Per the germline V gene, CDR1 is DFQATT and CDR2 is SNEGSKA (reference sequence). Trimming removed 2 bases from V and 5 bases from J, with 12 bases in between. TCRdb itself ran the 5' RACE reads through MiXCR, one entry per CDR3 protein. The sample has fewer than 450,000 distinct CDR3 sequences, 8% to 9.5% seen once. The sequence derives from a man aged 18 to 30 who received the YFV17D yellow fever vaccine. The gene calls are TRBV20-1 and TRBJ1-4; D is undetermined. Source: PBMCs, taken roughly seven weeks after the first yellow fever vaccination. CDR3 DNA sequence: TGCAGTGCTAGACCAGCCATAGAGAATGAAAAACTGTTTTTT. Translated: CSARPAIENEKLFF.